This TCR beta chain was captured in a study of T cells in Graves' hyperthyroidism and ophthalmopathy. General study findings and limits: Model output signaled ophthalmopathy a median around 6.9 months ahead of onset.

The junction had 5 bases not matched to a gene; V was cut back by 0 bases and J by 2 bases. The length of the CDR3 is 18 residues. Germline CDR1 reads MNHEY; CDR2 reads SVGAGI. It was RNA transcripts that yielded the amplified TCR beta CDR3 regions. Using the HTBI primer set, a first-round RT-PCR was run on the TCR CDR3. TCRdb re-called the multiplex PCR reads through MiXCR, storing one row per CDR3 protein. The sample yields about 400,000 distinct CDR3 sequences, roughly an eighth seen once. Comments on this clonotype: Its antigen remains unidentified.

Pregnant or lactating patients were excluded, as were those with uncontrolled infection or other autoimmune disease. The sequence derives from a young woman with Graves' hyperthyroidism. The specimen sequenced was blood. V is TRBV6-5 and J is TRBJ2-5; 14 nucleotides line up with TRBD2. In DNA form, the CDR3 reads TGTGCCAGCAGTTACTCGATGGGACTAGCGGGAGTACAAGAGACCCAGTACTTC. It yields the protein CASSYSMGLAGVQETQYF.